The 17 T cell receptor beta chains listed next were all sequenced from one sample in a study of Ad26.COV2.S vaccination and SARS-CoV-2 variants. The repertoire was sequenced with immunoSEQ multiplex PCR; TCRdb's copy has only in-frame clones and lacks some. The data show roughly 380,000 clones, around 90% seen once. Treatment meaning: around 19 received Ad26.COV2.S at low or high dose, single or two shots; 5 received placebo; per-sample allocation not given. Sample collection was performed on day 63 after the first vaccine or placebo injection. The input for sequencing was peripheral blood, taken in a trial of Ad26.COV2.S vaccine versus placebo. These receptors originate from a person between 18 and 59 years old who received the Ad26.COV2.S COVID-19 vaccine or a placebo.

The chain recombines TRBV9 with TRBJ2-1; 10 bases match TRBD2. Germline loops: CDR1 SGDLS, CDR2 YYNGEE. The V and J ends lost 3 bases and 6 bases, in that order; junction bases with no gene match: 9. This CDR3 has 16 amino acids. The CDR3 nucleotides read TGTGCCAGCAGCGGCCCTGCCCTAGCGGGGGTCAATGAGCAGTTCTTC. Amino acids: CASSGPALAGVNEQFF.

The rearrangement links TRBV4-2 to TRBJ1-1, with a weak D call TRBD1 (5 bases). The CDR3 runs to 15 residues. The germline V gene encodes CDR1 LGHNA and CDR2 YNFKEQ. The germline V and J ends were trimmed by 0 bases and 8 bases, with 16 bases remaining between them. CDR3 coding DNA: TGTGCCAGCAGCCAAGATGCGGGACCCCAACTAGAAGCTTTCTTT. Protein sequence: CASSQDAGPQLEAFF.

The chain links TRBV24-1 to TRBJ2-1; the match to TRBD1 covers 10 bases. The CDR3 has 15 amino acids. The ends lost 3 bases at V and 12 bases at J; junction bases unmatched: 10. Germline V lookup: CDR1 KGHDR, CDR2 SFDVKD. The CDR3 is CATSDARTGGLGQFF. DNA of the CDR3: TGTGCCACCAGTGATGCTCGGACAGGGGGGCTTGGGCAGTTCTTC.

Remarks on this clone: Different DNA sequences within this sample yield the same CDR3. The chain links TRBV11-2 to TRBJ2-3; D unclear. The length of the CDR3 is 12 residues. The ends were cut back, 3 bases at V and 3 bases at J, with 4 bases in the middle. CDR1 and CDR2 (germline): SGHAT, FQNNGV. The CDR3 loop is CASSFGTDTQYF. CDR3 nucleotides: TGTGCCAGCAGCTTTGGAACAGATACGCAGTATTTT.

J is TRBJ2-7 and V is TRBV2; either TRBD1 or TRBD2 may fit D (7 bases each). The CDR3 is made up of 16 amino acids. Germline V gives CDR1 SNHLY, CDR2 FYNNEI. Trimming removed 5 bases at V and 6 bases at J, with 23 bases between. In DNA form, the CDR3 reads TGTGCCAGCAGTCGGGACAGCCGGGACTACCATGCCGAGCAGTACTTC. Translated: CASSRDSRDYHAEQYF.

The chain is built from TRBV7-9 and TRBJ1-2, with a tentative D call TRBD1 (5 bases). Deletions cut 6 bases from V and 2 bases from J, with 13 bases between. CDR1 is SEHNR, CDR2 FQNEAQ, per germline (reference sequence). The CDR3 length is 14 residues. CDR3: CASRAGHSNYGYTF. The CDR3 coding sequence is TGTGCCAGCAGGGCTGGACACTCCAACTATGGCTACACCTTC.

This chain connects TRBV20-1 to TRBJ1-2; unclear D gene. The V end lost 3 bases, the J end lost 8 bases, and 10 bases lay between the germline ends. There are 11 residues in the CDR3. Germline V gene lookup returns CDR1 DFQATT and CDR2 SNEGSKA (reference sequence). The CDR3 reads CSARGGKGYTF. DNA for the CDR3: TGCAGTGCTAGGGGAGGAAAAGGCTACACCTTC.

The rearrangement joins TRBV5-1 to TRBJ2-5; 9 positions match TRBD2. The germline gives CDR1 SGHRS, CDR2 YFSETQ. Germline trimming cut 5 bases from V and 3 bases from J; bases unmatched to any gene: 2. The CDR3 has 13 residues. DNA for the CDR3: TGCGCCAGCAGACCTAGCGGGGAAGAGACCCAGTACTTC. Its translation is CASRPSGEETQYF.

V usage is TRBV9 and J usage is TRBJ2-7; the D call may be TRBD1 or TRBD2 (5 bases each). CDR3 length equals 14 residues. Trimming took 4 bases from V and 3 from J, leaving 14 bases between them. From germline, CDR1 is SGDLS and CDR2 YYNGEE. DNA of the CDR3: TGTGCCAGCAGCTTAAGGGACGGCAACTACGAGCAGTACTTC. Amino acids: CASSLRDGNYEQYF.

The genes are TRBV5-6 and TRBJ2-7; D gene uncertain. This CDR3 has 13 residues. V was pared by 0 bases and J by 6 bases, with 10 bases between. Germline CDR1 and CDR2: SGHDT and YYEEEE. DNA for the CDR3: TGTGCCAGCAGCTTGGCCTTAGAGACCGAGCAGTACTTC. The encoded protein is CASSLALETEQYF.

The J gene is TRBJ1-3, the V gene TRBV3-1 (or the pseudogene TRBV3-2); maybe TRBD1 (6 bases). The V end was cut by 4 bases, the J end by 3 bases, with 16 bases between. This CDR3 has 16 amino acids. Germline V gene lookup returns CDR1 LGHDT and CDR2 YNNKEL (reference sequence). CDR3 nucleotides: TGTGCCAGCAGCCCCGTAAGCAGGGGCTATGGAAACACCATATATTTT. This sequence encodes CASSPVSRGYGNTIYF.

The J gene is TRBJ2-1, the V gene TRBV10-3; 9 nucleotides line up with TRBD1. J lost 6 bases, V lost 3 bases, and 3 bases had no gene match. The V gene's germline CDR1 is ENHRY and CDR2 SYGVKD. This CDR3 is built from 14 residues. CDR3: CAISDGTGFNEQFF. The CDR3 DNA sequence: TGTGCCATCAGTGACGGGACAGGGTTCAATGAGCAGTTCTTC.

The J gene is TRBJ2-1, the V gene TRBV11-2; 12 nucleotides align to TRBD2. This CDR3 has 16 amino acids. Germline CDR1 reads SGHAT; CDR2 reads FQNNGV. V gave up 2 bases and J gave up 4 bases; unmatched junction bases: 3. CDR3 sequence reads: CASSLLAGGPYNEQFF. In DNA, the CDR3 is TGTGCCAGCAGCTTACTAGCGGGGGGGCCATACAATGAGCAGTTCTTC. The variable domain in full, with the rest retrieved from reference TRBV11-2 and TRBJ2-1, is EAGVAQSPRYKIIEKRQSVAFWCNPISGHATLYWYQQILGQGPKLLIQFQNNGVVDDSQLPKDRFSAERLKGVDSTLKIQPAKLEDSAVYLCASSLLAGGPYNEQFFGPGTRLTVL.

The genes are TRBV5-1 and TRBJ2-7; 9 nucleotides agree with TRBD1. Germline V lookup: CDR1 SGHRS, CDR2 YFSETQ. There are 13 residues in the CDR3. Germline trimming cut 5 bases from V and 5 bases from J; bases unmatched to any gene: 5. CDR3 residues: CASSTGTGNEQYF. The CDR3 DNA reads as TGCGCCAGCAGTACCGGGACAGGGAACGAGCAGTACTTC.

In regard to this clone: At the DNA level, this CDR3 is encoded by other sequences in the same sample as well. V is TRBV30 and J is TRBJ1-1, with D possibly TRBD1 on 5 matching bases. V was trimmed by 3 bases and J by 1 base, leaving 9 bases between them. Germline V gene data show CDR1 as GTSNPN and CDR2 as SVGIG (reference sequence). CDR3 length: 13 residues. In nucleotides, the CDR3 is TGTGCCTGGAGCAGGACACCGAACACTGAAGCTTTCTTT. The encoded protein is CAWSRTPNTEAFF.

The V and J genes are TRBV29-1 and TRBJ2-1; tentative D call: TRBD1 (6 bases). Germline V gene sequence: CDR1 SQVTM, CDR2 ANQGSEA. The V gene lost 0 bases and the J gene lost 10 bases, with 10 bases spanning the gap. The CDR3 totals 12 residues. The CDR3 loop is CSVEDPGTEQFF. The CDR3, as DNA: TGCAGCGTTGAAGACCCAGGGACAGAGCAGTTCTTC.

The J gene is TRBJ1-1, the V gene TRBV4-1; maybe TRBD1 (5 bases). CDR1 and CDR2 from the germline V gene are MGHRA and YSYEKL. Trimming cost V 0 bases and J 10 bases, with 9 bases left between them. The CDR3 has 12 residues. CDR3 bases: TGCGCCAGCAGCCAAGAATTGGGGGGAGCTTTCTTT. Translating gives CASSQELGGAFF.